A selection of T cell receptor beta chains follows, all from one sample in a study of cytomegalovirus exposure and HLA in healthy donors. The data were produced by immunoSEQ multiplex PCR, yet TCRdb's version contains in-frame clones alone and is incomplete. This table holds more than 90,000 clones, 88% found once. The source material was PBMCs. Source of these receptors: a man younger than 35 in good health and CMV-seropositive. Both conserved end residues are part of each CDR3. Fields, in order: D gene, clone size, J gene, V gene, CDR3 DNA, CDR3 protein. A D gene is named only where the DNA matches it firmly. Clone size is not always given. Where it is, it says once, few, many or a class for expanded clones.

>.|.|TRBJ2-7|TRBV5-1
TGCGCCAGCAGCCTACCCCTGACTGAGGTCGACGAGCAGTACTTC
CASSLPLTEVDEQYF
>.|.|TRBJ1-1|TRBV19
TGTGCCAGTAGTACGGAGACTAGTCGAGCTTTCTTT
CASSTETSRAFF
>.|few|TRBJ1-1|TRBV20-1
TGCAGTGCTGCTCGAGCTGAAGCTTTCTTT
CSAARAEAFF
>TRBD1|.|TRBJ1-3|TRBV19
TGTGCCAGTAGCACAGGACAGGTCTTGGCTGGAAACACCATATATTTT
CASSTGQVLAGNTIYF
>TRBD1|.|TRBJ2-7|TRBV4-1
TGCGCCAGCAGCCGACCCGGGACAGACTTCTACGAGCAGTACTTC
CASSRPGTDFYEQYF
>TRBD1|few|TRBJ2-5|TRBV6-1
TGTGCCAGCAGTTGGGGACAGGGAGGGATGGAGACCCAGTACTTC
CASSWGQGGMETQYF
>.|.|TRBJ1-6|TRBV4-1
TGCGCCAGCAGCCAAGAGGGAGTAGAGTCTAATTCACCCCTCCACTTT
CASSQEGVESNSPLHF
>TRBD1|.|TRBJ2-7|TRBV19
TGTGCCAGTAGTATAGGTCCGGGACAGGGAGAACGGCAGTACTTC
CASSIGPGQGERQYF
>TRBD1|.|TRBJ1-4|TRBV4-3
TGCGCCAGCAGCCAATCCGGGACAGCGAATGAAAAACTGTTTTTT
CASSQSGTANEKLFF
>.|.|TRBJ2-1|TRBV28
TGTGCCAGCAGTTTATCGACCCAGAGACTAGACAATGAGCAGTTCTTC
CASSLSTQRLDNEQFF
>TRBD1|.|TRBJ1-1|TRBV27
TGTGCCAGCAGTTTATCGCCTCAGGGGGCCACTGAAGCTTTCTTT
CASSLSPQGATEAFF
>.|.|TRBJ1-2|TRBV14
TGTGCCAGCAGCCAGACAGAAGTCTATGGCTACACCTTC
CASSQTEVYGYTF
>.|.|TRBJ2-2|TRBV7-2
TGTGCCAGCAGCCAGACAGTCTATAAGGCCGGGGAGCTGTTTTTT
CASSQTVYKAGELFF
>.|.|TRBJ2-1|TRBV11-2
TGTGCCAGCAGCTTAGAACAGCCCTACAATGAGCAGTTCTTC
CASSLEQPYNEQFF
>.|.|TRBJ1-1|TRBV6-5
TGTGCCAGCAGTAGCCTCGTATTGAACACTGAAGCTTTCTTT
CASSSLVLNTEAFF
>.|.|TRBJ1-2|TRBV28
TGTGCCAGCAGTTTCATGGTCTCCCAGGGCTACACCTTC
CASSFMVSQGYTF
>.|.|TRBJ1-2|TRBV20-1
TGCAGTGCTAGAGACGGGTATGGCTACACCTTC
CSARDGYGYTF
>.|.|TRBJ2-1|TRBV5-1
TGCGCCAGCAGCTTGTTGGTCCGGAATGAGCAGTTCTTC
CASSLLVRNEQFF
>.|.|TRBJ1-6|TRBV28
TGTGCCAGCAGTTCCCCTGATAGAGGAAGTTCCTATAATTCACCCCTCCACTTT
CASSSPDRGSSYNSPLHF
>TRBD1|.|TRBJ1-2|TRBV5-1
TGCGCCAGCACCCCGACAGGGGGCTCGGGGAACTATGGCTACACCTTC
CASTPTGGSGNYGYTF
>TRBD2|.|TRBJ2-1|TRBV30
TGTGCCTGGCAAGCGGGGGGCGGAAATGAGCAGTTCTTC
CAWQAGGGNEQFF
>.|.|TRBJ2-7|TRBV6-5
TGTGCCAGCAGGGGCTTGGCCTACGAGCAGTACTTC
CASRGLAYEQYF
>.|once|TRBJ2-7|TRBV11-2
TGTGCCAGCAGCTTAGGGGGCGGAGCCTACGAGCAGTACTTC
CASSLGGGAYEQYF
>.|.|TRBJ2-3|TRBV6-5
TGTGCCAGCAGAAGGGGATCAGGGGAAAAGCAGTATTTT
CASRRGSGEKQYF
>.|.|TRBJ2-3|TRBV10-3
TGTGCCACTAGGGGGGGGGCAGATACGCAGTATTTT
CATRGGADTQYF
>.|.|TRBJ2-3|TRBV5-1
TGCGCCAGCAGCTTGGGGCGGGGCGGGGGCCTCACAGATACGCAGTATTTT
CASSLGRGGGLTDTQYF
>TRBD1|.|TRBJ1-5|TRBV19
TGTGCCAGTAGTCCCGGACAGGGCAATCAGCCCCAGCATTTT
CASSPGQGNQPQHF
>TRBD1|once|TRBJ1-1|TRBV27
TGTGCCAGCAGGGACAGGCCCATGAACACTGAAGCTTTCTTT
CASRDRPMNTEAFF
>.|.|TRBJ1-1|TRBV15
TGTGCCACCAGCAGGGACCCGGGGGATACCACTGAAGCTTTCTTT
CATSRDPGDTTEAFF
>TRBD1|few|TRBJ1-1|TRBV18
TGTGCCAGCTCATGGGACAGGAACACTGAAGCTTTCTTT
CASSWDRNTEAFF
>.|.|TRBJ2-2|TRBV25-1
TGTGCCAGCAGTGTCGAGGGATTTCGGACCGGGGAGCTGTTTTTT
CASSVEGFRTGELFF
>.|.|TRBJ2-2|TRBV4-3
TGCGCCAGCAGCCAAGAGGAGACAGCTATGAACACCGGGGAGCTGTTTTTT
CASSQEETAMNTGELFF
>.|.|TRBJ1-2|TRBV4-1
TGCGCCAGCAGCCAAGATAGCGGGGACTACACCTTC
CASSQDSGDYTF
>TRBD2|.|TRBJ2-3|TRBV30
TGTGCCTGGATGTCAAGCGGGGGGCCGTATACGCAGTATTTT
CAWMSSGGPYTQYF
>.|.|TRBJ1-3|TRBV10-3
TGTGCCGACCAACCCAGTCTGGGCTTGGGAAACACCATATATTTT
CADQPSLGLGNTIYF
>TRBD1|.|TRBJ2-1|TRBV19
TGTGCCAGTAGTCTCCGGGACAGGGTTGAGAATGAGCAGTTCTTC
CASSLRDRVENEQFF
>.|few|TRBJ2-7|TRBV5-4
TGTGCCAGCAGCACTCGAACAGGGAGCTCCTACGAGCAGTACTTC
CASSTRTGSSYEQYF
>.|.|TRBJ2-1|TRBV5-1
TGCGCCAGCAGCCCCATGGGGGGTAATGAGCAGTTCTTC
CASSPMGGNEQFF
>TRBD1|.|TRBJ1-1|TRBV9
TGTGCCAGCAGCGTAGACCCAACAGGGGGCACTGAAGCTTTCTTT
CASSVDPTGGTEAFF
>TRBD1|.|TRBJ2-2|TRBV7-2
TGTGCCAGCAGCCAGGACAGGCTACCGAACACCGGGGAGCTGTTTTTT
CASSQDRLPNTGELFF
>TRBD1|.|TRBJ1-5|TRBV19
TGTGCCAGTGGATTACAGGGGGGTCAGCCCCAGCATTTT
CASGLQGGQPQHF
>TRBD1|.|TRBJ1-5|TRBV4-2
TGTGCCAGCAGCCCTAACAGGGGGAATCAGCCCCAGCATTTT
CASSPNRGNQPQHF
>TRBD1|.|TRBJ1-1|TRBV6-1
TGTGCCAGCAGCGTAACAGGGGAAGGGGATTGGGAAGCTTTCTTT
CASSVTGEGDWEAFF
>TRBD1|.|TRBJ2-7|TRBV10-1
TGCGCCAGCAGTGAACAGGGGGCGCGGGAGCAGTACTTC
CASSEQGAREQYF